The sequence of this T cell receptor (beta chain) was determined in a study of T cell responses to AZD1222 COVID-19 vaccine. V dropped 2 bases and J dropped 0 bases, with 14 bases sitting between them. CDR3 length: 16 amino acids. From germline, CDR1 is MNHNS and CDR2 SASEGT. This clone was seen a single time. Its antigen is as yet unknown. Measured with immunoSEQ multiplex PCR; TCRdb has only the in-frame clones, and not every one. In the table there are 150,000 or so clones, 80% to 90% of which are singletons. Study conclusions and caveats: Targets within unmutated variant regions were reportedly found for nearly half of spike-specific TCRs. Possibly, clonal diversity was underestimated; donors were largely white British and included more females.

The material sequenced was peripheral blood, taken on day 0 of AZD1222 vaccination. The rearrangement joins TRBV6-1 to TRBJ2-7; D tentatively reads TRBD1 or TRBD2 (6 bases each). The receptor's source is an adult in good health. In nucleotides, the CDR3 is TGTGCCAGCAGTGAACGGTTAGGGGGGATCTCCTACGAGCAGTACTTC. Its translation: CASSERLGGISYEQYF.